This T cell receptor beta chain is from a study of T-cell memory formation after mild COVID-19. Study context: TCR clusters largely stayed donor specific. Study-level points and caveats: Shrinking CD4+ clones were chiefly CM and EM; CD8+ ones were chiefly EMRA. Pre-infection memory held some responding clones, suggesting pre-existing cross-reactive T cells responded.

About this clonotype: What it recognizes is unknown.

CDR1 and CDR2 from the germline V gene are LNHNV and YYDKDF (reference sequence). The CDR3 is 13 amino acids. V was pared by 8 bases and J by 0 bases, with 11 bases between. The 5'RACE method, run with constant-segment primers, produced TCR alpha and TCR beta cDNA libraries (carrying sample barcodes and UMIs). TCRdb reprocessed the 5' RACE reads with MiXCR, giving one entry per CDR3 protein. Among 500,000 to 550,000 distinct CDR3 sequences listed, roughly 22% were seen once. Source material: PBMCs or a T cell subset sorted from them (not recorded which). J is TRBJ2-7 and V is TRBV15; perhaps TRBD2 as D (6 bases). This clonotype was obtained from an adult woman who had mild COVID-19 (a few samples of this study predate the infection). Cell type and time point are not known. The CDR3 region is CATSGTLSYEQYF. CDR3 bases: TGTGCCACCTCGGGGACTCTCTCCTACGAGCAGTACTTC.